This paragraph reports one T cell receptor beta chain. Its specificity is unknown. The sample originates from a study of molecular identifiers for immune sequencing clone quantification. Study information: In replicates, RNA from roughly 18,000 or 92,000 naive CD8 cells was split five ways, four sequenced. Study-level points and caveats: Underestimation of highly expanded clone sizes could arise where identical TCR molecules share a barcode.

With RNA at 10%, 30% or 50%, naive CD8 libraries came from roughly 20,000 to 1,000,000 sorted cells. A CD8+CD4-CCR7+CD45RA+ gate was used to sort naive CD8 T cells. This CDR3 contains 13 residues. Trimming stripped 3 bases from V and 2 bases from J, with 7 bases between. Germline V gene data show CDR1 as DFQATT and CDR2 as SNEGSKA (reference sequence). TCRdb itself ran the PCR reads through MiXCR, one entry per CDR3 protein. Here the sample spans approximately 500,000 distinct CDR3 sequences, 25% being singletons. This TCR derives from a human donor in good health. Some libraries in this study had Jurkat cell RNA spiked in. The chain has TRBV20-1 and TRBJ2-2; a weak D match, TRBD2 (5 bases). Sequences were obtained from naive CD8+ T cells from blood, with Jurkat cell RNA spiked in. Subset: FACS-sorted CD8+CD4-CCR7+CD45RA+ naive T cells. CDR3 residues: CSASGINTGELFF. CDR3 nucleotides: TGCAGTGCTAGCGGGATAAACACCGGGGAGCTGTTTTTT.